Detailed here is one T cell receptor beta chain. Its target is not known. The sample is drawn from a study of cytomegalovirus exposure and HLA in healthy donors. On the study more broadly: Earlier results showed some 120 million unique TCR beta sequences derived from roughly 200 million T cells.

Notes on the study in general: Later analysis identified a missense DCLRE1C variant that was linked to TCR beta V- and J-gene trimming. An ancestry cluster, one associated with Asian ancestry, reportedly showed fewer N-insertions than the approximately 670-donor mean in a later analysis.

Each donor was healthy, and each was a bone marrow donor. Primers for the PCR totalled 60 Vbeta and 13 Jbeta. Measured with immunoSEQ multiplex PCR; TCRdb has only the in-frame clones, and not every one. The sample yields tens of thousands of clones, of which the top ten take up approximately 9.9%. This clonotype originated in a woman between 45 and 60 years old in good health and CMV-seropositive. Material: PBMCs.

The CDR3 DNA is TGTGCCAGCTCCCGGGGGGGAGGGACAGATACGCAGTATTTT. Amino acid sequence: CASSRGGGTDTQYF. The rearrangement uses TRBV6-1 and TRBJ2-3, with TRBD2 matching 8 bases. Germline CDR1 is MNHNS and CDR2 is SASEGT. The ends lost 8 bases at V and 3 bases at J; junction bases unmatched: 7. This CDR3 is built from 14 residues.